The rows below give T cell receptor beta chains drawn from one sample of a study of Graves' ophthalmopathy and Graves' hyperthyroidism. TCRdb itself ran the multiplex PCR reads through MiXCR, one entry per CDR3 protein. The sample consists of about 400,000 distinct CDR3 sequences, 15% of them appearing once. The sequencing input was peripheral blood. The receptors come from a young woman with stable Graves' hyperthyroidism. Both conserved end residues are trimmed from each CDR3. The order of the fields is V gene, J gene, CDR3 protein.

>TRBV2|TRBJ2-2
ASRRLAANTGELF
>TRBV2|TRBJ1-5
ASSGTSGNQPQH
>TRBV19|TRBJ2-2
ASRQGQGPGELF
>TRBV2|TRBJ1-5
ASSLDTQGRNQPQH
>TRBV20-1|TRBJ2-7
SAQKTSGGAYEQY
>TRBV9|TRBJ1-1
ASSPDSGGRGAF
>TRBV10-3|TRBJ1-1
ATVDRKNTEAF
>TRBV10-3|TRBJ2-2
ATSHRADTGELF
>TRBV20-1|TRBJ1-1
SAPYVGGMNTEAF
>TRBV11-1|TRBJ2-7
ASSLIGLALGEGQY
>TRBV3-1|TRBJ2-7
ASSQEASLGTGPYEQY
>TRBV7-8|TRBJ1-6
ASSTQTGGLGSPLH
>TRBV7-3|TRBJ1-5
ASIKPPGTYSNQPQH
>TRBV12-5|TRBJ1-2
ASGLVASDVYGYT
>TRBV20-1|TRBJ2-7
SAMTGIAYEQY
>TRBV12-3/TRBV12-4|TRBJ2-2
ASSFKPRQGRTGELF
>TRBV12-3/TRBV12-4|TRBJ2-7
ASTLSGGAYEQY
>TRBV4-3|TRBJ1-2
ASSPPSGPLDYGYT
>TRBV19|TRBJ1-5
ATQWGNQPQH
>TRBV20-1|TRBJ2-7
SATDRGDPYEQY
>TRBV12-3/TRBV12-4|TRBJ1-2
ASGFRGGGYGYT
>TRBV12-3/TRBV12-4|TRBJ1-6
ASSHDRGGSYNSPLH
>TRBV6-1|TRBJ1-3
ASSESDGNTIY
>TRBV18|TRBJ1-1
ASSQETGTRSVEAF
>TRBV4-2|TRBJ2-3
ASSQEGRGARTDTQY
>TRBV20-1|TRBJ1-1
SARDIALEAF
>TRBV19|TRBJ2-5
ASSERGLEETQY
>TRBV5-1|TRBJ1-1
ASSFGDRAMNTEAF
>TRBV6-1|TRBJ1-1
ASSVSGAGAHEAF
>TRBV7-3|TRBJ1-1
ASSLTRNTEAF
>TRBV20-1|TRBJ1-2
SAAGLPDPYGYT
>TRBV19|TRBJ1-2
ASSAPGAALNYGYT
>TRBV6-2/TRBV6-3|TRBJ1-1
ASSQEGAVEAF
>TRBV7-2|TRBJ2-7
ASSLSGQNSYEQY
>TRBV6-1|TRBJ1-2
ASSPGGALYGYT
>TRBV4-1|TRBJ1-3
ASSQDHQGLSGNTIY
>TRBV7-8|TRBJ2-7
ASSFLTGGLYEQY
>TRBV9|TRBJ2-5
ASSGGQGNIETQY
>TRBV5-1|TRBJ1-5
ASSLGVYSNQPQH
>TRBV28|TRBJ1-1
ASSLTRGGHSEAF